This T cell receptor (beta chain) was sequenced in a study of cytomegalovirus exposure and HLA in healthy donors. Study-level points and caveats: The study flagged some 170 TCR beta chains as cytomegalovirus-associated. Upon later analysis, HLA-associated TCR beta chains proved more clonally expanded than other, equally common chains. Later analysis identified about 15,000 TCR beta sequences associated with HLA alleles, using a false discovery rate threshold of 0.05.

Trimming shortened V by 5 bases and J by 4 bases, and 11 bases separated the two germline ends. The CDR3 runs 13 residues. Looked up from germline, CDR1 is SGHTA and CDR2 is FQGNSA. Details on this clone: Its antigen is currently unknown.

Use of 60 Vbeta and 13 Jbeta primers characterized the PCR. TCRdb's table, derived via immunoSEQ multiplex PCR, lists solely in-frame clones and lacks some. Here the sample table reports some 200,000 clones. Sample: PBMCs. The receptor's source is a boy aged 10-17 years in good health and CMV-seronegative. The gene calls are TRBV7-2 and TRBJ2-5; no firm D call. The CDR3 sequence: CASSPHITETQYF. The CDR3 region has the DNA TGTGCCAGCAGCCCTCACATAACAGAGACCCAGTACTTC.